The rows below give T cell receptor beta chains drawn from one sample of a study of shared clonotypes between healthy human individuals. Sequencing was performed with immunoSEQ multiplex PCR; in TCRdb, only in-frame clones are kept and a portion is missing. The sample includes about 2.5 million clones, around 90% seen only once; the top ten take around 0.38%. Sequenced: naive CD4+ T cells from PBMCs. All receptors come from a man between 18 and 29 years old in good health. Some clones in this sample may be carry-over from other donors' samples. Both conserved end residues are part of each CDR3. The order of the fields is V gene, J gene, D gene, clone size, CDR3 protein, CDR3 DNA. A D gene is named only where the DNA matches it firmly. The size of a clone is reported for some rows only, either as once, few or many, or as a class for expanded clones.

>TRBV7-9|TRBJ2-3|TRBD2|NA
CASSLWGTSGASTDTQYF
TGTGCCAGCAGCTTATGGGGGACTAGCGGGGCTAGCACAGATACGCAGTATTTT
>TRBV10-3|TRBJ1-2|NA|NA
CAISEGSLYGYTF
TGTGCCATCAGTGAAGGGTCACTCTATGGCTACACCTTC
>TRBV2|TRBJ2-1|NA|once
CASSVLAEQFF
TGTGCCAGCAGTGTTCTGGCTGAGCAGTTCTTC
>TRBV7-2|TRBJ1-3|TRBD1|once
CASSLRQGPSGNTIYF
TGTGCCAGCAGCTTACGACAGGGGCCCTCTGGAAACACCATATATTTT
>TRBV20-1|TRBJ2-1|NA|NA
CSASLILEQFF
TGCAGTGCTAGTTTAATCCTTGAGCAGTTCTTC
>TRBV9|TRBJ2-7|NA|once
CASSGRDTFSYEQYF
TGTGCCAGCAGCGGAAGGGACACCTTCTCCTACGAGCAGTACTTC
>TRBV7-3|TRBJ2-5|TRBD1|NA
CASSSGQVETQYF
TGTGCCAGCAGCTCGGGACAGGTGGAGACCCAGTACTTC
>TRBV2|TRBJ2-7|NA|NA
CASRGEVGTVYEQYF
TGTGCCAGCAGGGGAGAAGTGGGGACGGTCTACGAGCAGTACTTC
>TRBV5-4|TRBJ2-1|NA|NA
CASSRPELNEQFF
TGTGCCAGCAGCCGACCGGAGCTGAATGAGCAGTTCTTC
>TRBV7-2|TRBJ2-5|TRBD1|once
CASSFRTGKETQYF
TGTGCCAGCAGCTTCAGGACAGGGAAAGAGACCCAGTACTTC
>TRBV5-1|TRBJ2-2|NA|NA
CASSPMGGRDTGELFF
TGCGCCAGCAGCCCGATGGGGGGTAGGGACACCGGGGAGCTGTTTTTT
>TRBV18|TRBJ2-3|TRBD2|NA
CASSPTGGPGGTQYF
TGTGCCAGCTCACCAACGGGAGGCCCCGGGGGTACGCAGTATTTT
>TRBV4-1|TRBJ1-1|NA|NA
CASSQVGGPTEAFF
TGCGCCAGCAGCCAGGTCGGGGGGCCCACTGAAGCTTTCTTT
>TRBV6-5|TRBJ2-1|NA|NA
CASSYSHGGEQFF
TGTGCCAGCAGTTACTCCCACGGAGGTGAGCAGTTCTTC
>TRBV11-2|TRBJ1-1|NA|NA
CASSLGENTEAFF
TGTGCCAGCAGCTTAGGGGAGAACACTGAAGCTTTCTTT
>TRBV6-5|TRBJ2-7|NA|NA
CASTPRRGQYF
TGTGCCAGCACCCCCCGGAGGGGGCAGTACTTC
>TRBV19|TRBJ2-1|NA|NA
CASTPGTPSYNEQFF
TGTGCCAGTACTCCCGGGACACCATCCTACAATGAGCAGTTCTTC
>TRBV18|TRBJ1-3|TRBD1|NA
CASSPRGDRGTSGNTIYF
TGTGCCAGCTCACCACGGGGAGACAGGGGGACCTCTGGAAACACCATATATTTT
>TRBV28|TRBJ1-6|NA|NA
CASSFGGAISPLHF
TGTGCCAGCAGTTTTGGGGGGGCTATATCACCCCTCCACTTT
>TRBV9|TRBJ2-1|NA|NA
CASSVGSVTYNEQFF
TGTGCCAGCAGCGTAGGGTCAGTTACTTACAATGAGCAGTTCTTC
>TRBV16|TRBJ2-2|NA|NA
CASSQSKAGELFF
TGTGCCAGCAGCCAATCAAAGGCCGGGGAGCTGTTTTTT
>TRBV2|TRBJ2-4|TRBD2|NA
CAMKAGESIQYF
TGTGCCATGAAAGCGGGAGAAAGCATTCAGTACTTC
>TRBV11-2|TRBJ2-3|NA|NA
CASSWGLINTDTQYF
TGTGCCAGCAGCTGGGGACTTATTAACACAGATACGCAGTATTTT
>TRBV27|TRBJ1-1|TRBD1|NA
CASRTDRDGYESTEAFF
TGTGCCAGCAGAACCGACAGGGATGGATACGAAAGCACTGAAGCTTTCTTT
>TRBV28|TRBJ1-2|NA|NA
CASSSLTGTGGYTF
TGTGCCAGCAGTTCGCTAACAGGGACTGGTGGCTACACCTTC
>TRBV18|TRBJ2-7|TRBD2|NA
CASSDFSGRFYEQYF
TGTGCCAGCTCAGACTTTAGCGGGAGATTCTACGAGCAGTACTTC
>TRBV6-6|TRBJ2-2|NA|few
CASSQTFGPMGGELFF
TGTGCCAGCAGTCAGACATTCGGGCCGATGGGCGGGGAGCTGTTTTTT
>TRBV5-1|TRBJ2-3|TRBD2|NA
CASSSTTSGRPTDTQYF
TGCGCCAGCAGCTCCACGACTAGCGGGAGGCCCACAGATACGCAGTATTTT
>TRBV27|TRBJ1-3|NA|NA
CASSRGSSGNTIYF
TGTGCCAGCAGTCGGGGATCCTCTGGAAACACCATATATTTT
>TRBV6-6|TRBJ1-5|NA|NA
CASSYSIGQTQHF
TGTGCCAGCAGTTACTCGATTGGCCAGACCCAGCATTTT
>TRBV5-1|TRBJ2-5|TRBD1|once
CASSLAGSNGQGAKTQYF
TGCGCCAGCAGCTTGGCCGGGTCAAACGGGCAGGGGGCGAAGACCCAGTACTTC
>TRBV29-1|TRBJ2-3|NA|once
CSATVGRGSTDTQYF
TGCAGCGCCACGGTGGGACGAGGGAGCACAGATACGCAGTATTTT
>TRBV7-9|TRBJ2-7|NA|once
CASSKGSGSSYEQYF
TGTGCCAGCAGCAAAGGGTCGGGTTCCTCCTACGAGCAGTACTTC
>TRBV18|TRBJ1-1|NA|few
CASSPSRQSEAFF
TGTGCCAGCTCACCCTCCCGACAGAGTGAAGCTTTCTTT
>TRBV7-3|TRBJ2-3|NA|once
CASSLTPAGDTQYF
TGTGCCAGCAGCTTAACCCCGGCGGGAGATACGCAGTATTTT
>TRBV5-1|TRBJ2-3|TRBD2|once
CASRLVAGMTDTQYF
TGCGCCAGCAGACTAGTAGCGGGAATGACAGATACGCAGTATTTT
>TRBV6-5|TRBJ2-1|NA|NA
CASRAGWNEQFF
TGTGCCAGCAGGGCCGGGTGGAATGAGCAGTTCTTC
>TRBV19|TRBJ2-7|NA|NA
CASAETSYEQYF
TGTGCCAGTGCGGAGACCTCCTACGAGCAGTACTTC
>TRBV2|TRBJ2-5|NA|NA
CASPRKPLQETQYF
TGTGCCAGCCCACGGAAACCCTTGCAAGAGACCCAGTACTTC
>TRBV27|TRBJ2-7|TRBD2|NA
CASSSLAGALEQYF
TGTGCCAGCAGTTCACTAGCGGGAGCTCTCGAGCAGTACTTC
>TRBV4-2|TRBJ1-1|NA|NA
CASSQDTYTEAFF
TGTGCCAGCAGCCAAGATACCTACACTGAAGCTTTCTTT
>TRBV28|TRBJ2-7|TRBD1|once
CASSVPGQGAYEQYF
TGTGCCAGCAGTGTTCCGGGACAGGGGGCCTACGAGCAGTACTTC
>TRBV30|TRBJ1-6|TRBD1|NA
CAWSVRGGQGGSPLHF
TGTGCCTGGAGTGTACGGGGAGGACAGGGCGGTTCACCCCTCCACTTT
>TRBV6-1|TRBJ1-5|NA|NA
CASSEAVAGGINQPQHF
TGTGCCAGCAGTGAAGCGGTGGCAGGAGGGATCAATCAGCCCCAGCATTTT
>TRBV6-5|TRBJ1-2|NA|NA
CASSNGQRYGYTF
TGTGCCAGCAGCAACGGACAGCGCTATGGCTACACCTTC
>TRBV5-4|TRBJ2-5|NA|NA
CASSRGVQETQYF
TGTGCCAGCAGCAGGGGGGTTCAAGAGACCCAGTACTTC
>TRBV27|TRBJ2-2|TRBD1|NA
CASKDRGLFSTGELFF
TGTGCCAGCAAGGACAGGGGGCTGTTTAGCACCGGGGAGCTGTTTTTT
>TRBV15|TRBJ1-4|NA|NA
CATSRGGRGEKLFF
TGTGCCACCAGCAGGGGGGGTCGAGGTGAAAAACTGTTTTTT
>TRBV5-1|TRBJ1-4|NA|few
CASSLAGGTNEKLFF
TGCGCCAGCAGCTTGGCGGGTGGGACTAATGAAAAACTGTTTTTT
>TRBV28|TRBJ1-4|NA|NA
CASSFTKGGKKLFF
TGTGCCAGCAGTTTTACGAAAGGGGGTAAAAAACTGTTTTTT
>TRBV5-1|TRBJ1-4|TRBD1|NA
CASSRDRGEKLFF
TGCGCCAGCAGTAGGGACAGGGGAGAAAAACTGTTTTTT
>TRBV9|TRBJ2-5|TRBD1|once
CASSAVQGWKETQYF
TGTGCCAGCAGCGCAGTACAGGGGTGGAAGGAGACCCAGTACTTC
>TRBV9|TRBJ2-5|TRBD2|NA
CASSVAGTSGETQYF
TGTGCCAGCAGCGTAGCGGGGACTAGCGGAGAGACCCAGTACTTC
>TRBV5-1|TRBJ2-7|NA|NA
CASSPTGETGEGEQYF
TGCGCCAGCAGCCCAACAGGGGAAACGGGAGAGGGCGAGCAGTACTTC
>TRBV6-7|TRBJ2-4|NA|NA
CASTWDVLTKNIQYF
TGTGCCAGCACTTGGGACGTGCTAACCAAAAACATTCAGTACTTC
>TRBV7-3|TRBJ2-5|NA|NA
CASSFEGDETQYF
TGTGCCAGCAGCTTCGAAGGGGACGAGACCCAGTACTTC
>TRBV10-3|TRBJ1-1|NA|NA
CAISEPGRMNTEAFF
TGTGCCATCAGTGAGCCAGGTCGGATGAACACTGAAGCTTTCTTT
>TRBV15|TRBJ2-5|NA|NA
CATSRDERLQETQYF
TGTGCCACCAGCAGAGATGAAAGACTCCAAGAGACCCAGTACTTC